This passage covers 8 T cell receptor beta chains from one sample sequenced in a study of Tregs in tolerant kidney transplant recipients. This table comes from immunoSEQ multiplex PCR, and its TCRdb copy is limited to in-frame clones, with some not included. This table holds some 240,000 clones, roughly 84% found once. The sequenced material came from CD4+ T cells from blood. The receptors shown here come from a human donor in good health.

The gene calls are TRBV7-2 and TRBJ1-1; 7 bases line up with TRBD1. Germline CDR1 SGHTA, CDR2 FQGNSA. The CDR3 is 12 amino acids. J lost 7 bases, V lost 3 bases, and 2 bases had no gene match. Here the CDR3 reads CASSLGQLEAFF. DNA for the CDR3: TGTGCCAGCAGCTTGGGACAGCTTGAAGCTTTCTTT.

The rearrangement links TRBV25-1 to TRBJ2-1, with 11 nucleotides matching TRBD2. Trimming took 6 bases from V and 2 from J; bases not matched to a gene: 0. Germline V lookup: CDR1 MGHDK, CDR2 SYGVNS. The CDR3 has 14 residues. This CDR3 reads CASRTSGAYNEQFF. The CDR3 DNA reads as TGTGCCAGCAGGACTAGCGGGGCCTACAATGAGCAGTTCTTC.

In its sample, this clone was seen a few times. The J gene is TRBJ2-6, the V gene TRBV5-4; D may correspond to TRBD1 or TRBD2 (5 bases each). The CDR3 covers 15 residues. The germline CDR1 and CDR2 sequences are SGHNT and YYREEE (reference sequence). V dropped 4 bases and J dropped 1 base, with 9 bases sitting between them. The DNA of the CDR3 is TGTGCCAGCAGCCCCAGGGAGTCTGGGGCCAACGTCCTGACTTTC. Residues: CASSPRESGANVLTF. Full variable domain (outside the CDR3, taken from reference TRBV5-4 and TRBJ2-6): ETGVTQSPTHLIKTRGQQVTLRCSSQSGHNTVSWYQQALGQGPQFIFQYYREEENGRGNFPPRFSGLQFPNYSSELNVNALELDDSALYLCASSPRESGANVLTFGAGSRLTVL.

V is TRBV28 and J is TRBJ2-5; a possible D gene is TRBD1 (6 bases). Germline CDR1 is MDHEN and CDR2 is SYDVKM. CDR3 length equals 15 residues. V was clipped by 10 bases and J by 1 base, with 19 bases between them. The CDR3 loop is CATSLRTALQETQYF. The CDR3 DNA is TGTGCCACCTCACTACGGACAGCCCTCCAAGAGACCCAGTACTTC.

V is TRBV5-6 and J is TRBJ2-7, with D perhaps assigned TRBD1 or TRBD2 (5 bases each). CDR1 and CDR2 from the germline V gene are SGHDT and YYEEEE. Deletions cut 2 bases from V and 4 bases from J, with 16 bases between. The CDR3 loop spans 15 amino acids. The CDR3 loop reads CASSLPPGTRYEQYF. CDR3 nucleotides: TGTGCCAGCAGCTTACCACCAGGGACCCGATACGAGCAGTACTTC.

The chain uses TRBV30 and TRBJ2-7; TRBD2 matches at 7 bases. V lost 3 bases to trimming and J lost 2 bases; unmatched junction nucleotides: 4. The CDR3 covers 13 residues. Germline values: CDR1 GTSNPN, CDR2 SVGIG (reference sequence). CDR3 sequence reads: CAWRASGTYEQYF. The CDR3 coding sequence is TGTGCCTGGAGGGCTAGCGGAACCTACGAGCAGTACTTC.

This clone was seen just once. V is TRBV2 and J is TRBJ1-5; unclear D gene. The V gene's germline CDR1 is SNHLY and CDR2 FYNNEI. The V end was cut by 2 bases, the J end by 1 base, with 6 bases between. This CDR3 region has 14 residues. The CDR3, as DNA: TGTGCCAGCAGTGAACAGAGGAGCAATCAGCCCCAGCATTTT. Encoded protein: CASSEQRSNQPQHF.

This rearrangement joins TRBV2 to TRBJ1-6, with D perhaps matching TRBD1 (6 bases). In germline, CDR1 is SNHLY, CDR2 FYNNEI. Trimming removed 3 bases at V and 7 bases at J, with 7 bases between. The CDR3 totals 13 residues. CDR3 coding DNA: TGTGCCAGCAGTGACAGGGGCAATTCACCCCTCCACTTT. This translates into CASSDRGNSPLHF.